This TCR beta chain came from a study of T cell responses to AZD1222 COVID-19 vaccine. Whole-study results and caveats: Regions 160-218 and 743-854 dominated among vaccine-associated CD4 TCRs spanning spike. Reports indicate that nearly half of spike-specific TCRs are directed at unmutated variant regions. It was only after the peak T cell response that any repertoires were sampled.

Per the germline V gene, CDR1 is MNHEY and CDR2 is SMNVEV (reference sequence). V was cut by 1 base and J by 2 bases, with 12 bases left in between. This CDR3 comprises 16 residues. On this clone: What it binds is not known.

Pooled in the analysis were second doses at about 4 or about 12 weeks. The method was immunoSEQ multiplex PCR; TCRdb's version includes in-frame clones alone and lacks a portion of them. The repertoire holds tens of thousands of clones, with 89% as singletons. This clonotype originated in an adult who received the AZD1222 COVID-19 vaccine. The rearrangement joins TRBV27 to TRBJ1-5, with unresolved D. The sample consisted of peripheral blood, taken 28 days after the second AZD1222 dose. The CDR3 spells CASSLLSGMRNQPQHF. The CDR3 DNA reads TGTGCCAGCAGTTTATTATCGGGAATGCGCAATCAGCCCCAGCATTTT.